These 18 T cell receptor beta chains were sequenced from one sample in a study of T cell responses to AZD1222 COVID-19 vaccine. TCRdb keeps only in-frame clones here, not all; method: immunoSEQ multiplex PCR. The repertoire holds about 140,000 clones, with more than 75% as singletons. The source was peripheral blood, collected 28 days after the second AZD1222 dose. All receptors derive from an adult who received the AZD1222 COVID-19 vaccine.

Here the CDR3 DNA reads TGTGCCAGTAGTAGAAGACGCGCAACTAATGAAAAACTGTTTTTT. Translating gives CASSRRRATNEKLFF. The rearrangement links TRBV19 to TRBJ1-4; D is unclear. Germline V gene lookup returns CDR1 LNHDA and CDR2 SQIVND (reference sequence). Trimming took 4 bases from V and 0 from J, leaving 9 bases between them. CDR3 size: 15 residues.

The table lists this clone with a count of one. V usage is TRBV5-4 and J usage is TRBJ2-1; no clear D gene. CDR1 is SGHNT and CDR2 is YYREEE in the germline V gene (reference sequence). The length of the CDR3 is 11 residues. Trimming cost V 2 bases and J 4 bases, with 1 base left between them. This CDR3 is CASSFYNEQFF. The CDR3 region has the DNA TGTGCCAGCAGCTTTTACAATGAGCAGTTCTTC.

The chain couples TRBV27 to TRBJ2-3; D gene uncertain. Trimming stripped 5 bases from V and 0 bases from J, with 6 bases between. The CDR3 covers 13 residues. The germline CDR1 and CDR2 sequences are MNHEY and SMNVEV (reference sequence). The CDR3 DNA is TGTGCCAGCAGTCTATTCAGCACAGATACGCAGTATTTT. Translating gives CASSLFSTDTQYF.

This rearrangement joins TRBV7-9 to TRBJ2-5, with D maybe TRBD2 (6 bases). CDR1 is SEHNR and CDR2 is FQNEAQ in the germline V gene (reference sequence). V was pared by 4 bases and J by 2 bases, with 17 bases between. CDR3 length: 16 residues. Written as DNA, the CDR3 is TGTGCCAGCAGCTATACTCCGGGCGGGAAACAAGAGACCCAGTACTTC. Encoded protein: CASSYTPGGKQETQYF.

V gene TRBV9 combines with J gene TRBJ2-7, with D tentatively TRBD1 (6 bases). CDR3 size: 14 residues. With 0 bases removed from V and 2 bases from J, the gap between germline ends came to 9 bases. Germline lookup yields CDR1 SGDLS and CDR2 YYNGEE. CDR3 nucleotides: TGTGCCAGCAGCGTAGAACAGGGCCCCTACGAGCAGTACTTC. This codes for CASSVEQGPYEQYF.

The chain is built from TRBV2 and TRBJ1-5; TRBD1 aligns across 7 bases. This CDR3 contains 14 residues. CDR1 is SNHLY and CDR2 is FYNNEI in the germline V gene. The J segment lost 6 bases and the V segment lost 6 bases, leaving 8 bases of the junction unmatched. This chain's CDR3 is CASRETNRGQPQHF. In DNA form, the CDR3 reads TGTGCCAGCAGGGAGACGAACAGGGGTCAGCCCCAGCATTTT.

This rearrangement joins TRBV12-3 or TRBV12-4 to TRBJ1-5, with D unresolved. Trimming shortened V by 5 bases and J by 5 bases, and 10 bases separated the two germline ends. The CDR3 sequence is 13 residues long. The DNA for the CDR3 is TGTGCCAGCAGTACCCAGGAGGATCAGCCCCAGCATTTT. It codes for CASSTQEDQPQHF.

In its sample, this clone was seen many times. This chain uses TRBV7-3 with TRBJ1-1; D remains unclear. Trimming left V 4 bases short and J 1 base short, with 16 bases between. The length of the CDR3 is 16 residues. Germline loops: CDR1 SGHTA, CDR2 FQGTGA. CDR3 bases: TGTGCCAGCAGCTCCCGGGCCGCAGGAAAGAACACTGAAGCTTTCTTT. Translating it yields CASSSRAAGKNTEAFF.

This rearrangement joins TRBV3-1 (or the pseudogene TRBV3-2) to TRBJ2-1; D ambiguous. Trimming left V 2 bases short and J 7 bases short, with 12 bases between. In germline, CDR1 is LGHDT, CDR2 YNNKEL (reference sequence). The CDR3 totals 14 residues. CDR3 sequence reads: CASSQLDRANEQFF. CDR3 nucleotides: TGTGCCAGCAGCCAACTGGATAGGGCAAATGAGCAGTTCTTC.

This rearrangement joins TRBV3-1 (or the pseudogene TRBV3-2) to TRBJ1-1; 7 nucleotides agree with TRBD1. The CDR3 runs 15 residues. With V trimmed by 4 bases and J by 1 base, 6 bases remained unmatched. Germline CDR1 is LGHDT and CDR2 is YNNKEL (reference sequence). CDR3 DNA sequence: TGTGCCAGCAGCCGAAACAGGGGTCGGAACACTGAAGCTTTCTTT. As protein: CASSRNRGRNTEAFF.

The J gene is TRBJ1-5, the V gene TRBV7-8; D is undetermined. Per germline, CDR1 SGHVS and CDR2 FQNEAQ. V shed 1 base and J shed 5 bases, with 9 bases lying between them. The CDR3 contains 14 residues. CDR3 nucleotide sequence: TGTGCCAGCAGCTTAGTAATGGACTATCAGCCCCAGCATTTT. Residues: CASSLVMDYQPQHF.

CDR3 sequence reads: CASTHLQGSYGYTF. The CDR3 bases are TGTGCCAGCACCCATCTACAGGGTTCCTATGGCTACACCTTC. The chain links TRBV27 to TRBJ1-2; D possibly corresponds to TRBD1 (6 bases). Trimming removed 7 bases at V and 4 bases at J, with 16 bases between. The CDR3 is 14 amino acids. CDR1 is MNHEY and CDR2 is SMNVEV in the germline V gene (reference sequence).

V and J are TRBV6-1 and TRBJ2-7, with a tentative D call TRBD1 (6 bases). The CDR3 extends over 16 amino acids. Germline CDR1 is MNHNS and CDR2 is SASEGT. V lost 2 bases, J lost 2 bases, and 16 bases lay in between. CDR3 sequence: CASSEYDLRGTYEQYF. Written as DNA, the CDR3 is TGTGCCAGCAGTGAATACGACTTAAGGGGGACCTACGAGCAGTACTTC.

This clone is a singleton in its sample. This rearrangement joins TRBV27 to TRBJ1-6; TRBD1 agrees at 7 bases. Losses at the gene ends were 4 bases for V and 1 base for J; bases not matched to a gene: 1. The CDR3 has 15 residues. Per germline, CDR1 MNHEY and CDR2 SMNVEV (reference sequence). In nucleotides, the CDR3 is TGTGCCAGCAGTTCACAGGGGTCCTATAATTCACCCCTCCACTTT. As protein: CASSSQGSYNSPLHF.

This sequence joins TRBV27 and TRBJ2-7; 12 nucleotides agree with TRBD2. V dropped 4 bases and J dropped 4; count of bases not matched to a gene: 11. Germline V gives CDR1 MNHEY, CDR2 SMNVEV (reference sequence). The CDR3 has 17 residues. In nucleotides, the CDR3 is TGTGCCAGCAGTTCACTCACCGGGACTAGCGGGTCTTACGAGCAGTACTTC. It yields the protein CASSSLTGTSGSYEQYF.

This clone has just one count. The V and J genes are TRBV6-2 or TRBV6-3 and TRBJ1-1; D not certain. Germline CDR1 is MNHEY and CDR2 is SVGEGT. Deletions cut 0 bases from V and 0 bases from J, with 17 bases between. The CDR3 is 18 residues long. In nucleotides, the CDR3 is TGTGCCAGCAGTTACTCGAGGCAGGCAACCGTAATGAACACTGAAGCTTTCTTT. Residues: CASSYSRQATVMNTEAFF.

This chain joins TRBV10-2 and TRBJ1-1; D perhaps matches TRBD1 (5 bases). The germline CDR1 and CDR2 sequences are WSHSY and SAAADI. The CDR3 is 15 amino acids. Trimming shortened V by 6 bases and J by 4 bases, and 18 bases separated the two germline ends. The CDR3: CASRSGPNRGTEAFF. CDR3 nucleotides: TGCGCCAGCAGGTCAGGGCCGAATAGGGGCACTGAAGCTTTCTTT.

This rearrangement joins TRBV7-9 to TRBJ2-7; D is undetermined. This CDR3 is 15 amino acids long. Trimming removed 1 base from V and 6 bases from J, with 16 bases in between. The germline V gene has CDR1 SEHNR and CDR2 FQNEAQ (reference sequence). CDR3 sequence: CASSLVTTVKGEQYF. The CDR3 DNA follows: TGTGCCAGCAGCTTAGTTACTACAGTTAAGGGCGAGCAGTACTTC.